One and the same sample provided the 26 T cell receptor beta chains below, sequenced in a study of STAT5B mutations in CD4+ large granular lymphocyte leukemia (dated 2022 in TCRdb). The library was generated by the immunoSEQ multiplex PCR assay. The table comes from immuneACCESS by way of TCRdb, which keeps in-frame sequences with V and J called. Part of the clones is missing from these tables; in studies checked, under half for an unresolved V gene and the rest for unknown reasons. This sample is represented by tens of thousands of clones; around three quarters of them were singletons. The ten most abundant clones make up 2% of the sample. Sequencing was performed on CD4+ T cells from blood buffy coats. The receptors were sampled from a human donor in good health.

This clone showed up just a few times. The V and J genes are TRBV29-1 and TRBJ1-1, with TRBD1 as a possible D gene (6 bases). Germline V CDR1 and CDR2: SQVTM, ANQGSEA. Trimming removed 3 bases at V and 1 base at J, with 9 bases between. CDR3 length equals 13 residues. The chain's CDR3 is CSVEGGQNTEAFF. In DNA form, the CDR3 reads TGCAGCGTTGAGGGGGGACAGAACACTGAAGCTTTCTTT.

This rearrangement joins TRBV2 to TRBJ2-3, with D perhaps matching TRBD2 (5 bases). Germline assignment: CDR1 SNHLY and CDR2 FYNNEI. The CDR3 covers 11 residues. V shed 11 bases and J shed 0 bases, with 6 bases lying between them. The CDR3 DNA follows: TGTGCCCCGGGGAGCACAGATACGCAGTATTTT. Translated: CAPGSTDTQYF.

This clone is labeled medium-sized. This chain joins TRBV19 and TRBJ1-1, with D unresolved. Trimming removed 6 bases at V and 10 bases at J, with 15 bases between. The CDR3 extends over 12 amino acids. The germline V gene has CDR1 LNHDA and CDR2 SQIVND (reference sequence). The CDR3 nucleotides are TGTGCCAGTAGCTTGGGAGGCGGTGGAGCTTTCTTT. This translates into CASSLGGGGAFF.

The chain is built from TRBV14 and TRBJ2-1; D is uncertain. V lost 2 bases to trimming and J lost 2 bases, with 7 bases between them. There are 14 residues in the CDR3. Germline loops: CDR1 SGHDN, CDR2 FVKESK. The CDR3 DNA is TGTGCCAGCAGCCAAAGTGCAGCCTACAATGAGCAGTTCTTC. It specifies CASSQSAAYNEQFF. Complete variable domain (other parts from reference TRBV14 and TRBJ2-1): EAGVTQFPSHSVIEKGQTVTLRCDPISGHDNLYWYRRVMGKEIKFLLHFVKESKQDESGMPNNRFLAERTGGTYSTLKVQPAELEDSGVYFCASSQSAAYNEQFFGPGTRLTVL.

Here the CDR3 reads CASSFSGNEQFF. The CDR3 DNA reads as TGTGCCAGCAGCTTTTCAGGCAATGAGCAGTTCTTC. The rearrangement links TRBV5-6 to TRBJ2-1; D is undetermined. The CDR3 is 12 residues long. From germline, CDR1 is SGHDT and CDR2 YYEEEE. V was clipped by 2 bases and J by 6 bases, with 6 bases between them.

The chain uses TRBV5-4 and TRBJ2-5; 7 bases are a match to TRBD2. The CDR3 runs 13 residues. V trimming: 2 bases; J trimming: 3 bases; junction bases outside the gene matches: 1. The V gene's germline CDR1 is SGHNT and CDR2 YYREEE (reference sequence). CDR3 sequence reads: CASSFRGEETQYF. The DNA for the CDR3 is TGTGCCAGCAGCTTTCGGGGGGAAGAGACCCAGTACTTC. Using reference TRBV5-4 and TRBJ2-5 for the parts outside the CDR3, the full variable domain is ETGVTQSPTHLIKTRGQQVTLRCSSQSGHNTVSWYQQALGQGPQFIFQYYREEENGRGNFPPRFSGLQFPNYSSELNVNALELDDSALYLCASSFRGEETQYFGPGTRLLVL.

The V and J genes are TRBV19 and TRBJ2-7; 8 nucleotides agree with TRBD1. Losses at the gene ends were 6 bases for V and 0 bases for J; bases not matched to a gene: 7. The CDR3 spans 15 residues. Germline CDR1 reads LNHDA; CDR2 reads SQIVND (reference sequence). The CDR3 is CASSASGQDSYEQYF. The CDR3 DNA follows: TGTGCCAGTAGCGCTTCGGGACAGGACTCCTACGAGCAGTACTTC.

This clone was seen once. The CDR3 sequence: CASSSDSRYLGNTIYF. CDR3 nucleotides: TGTGCCAGCAGCTCGGACTCCCGTTACCTAGGAAACACCATATATTTT. The V call is TRBV9, the J call TRBJ1-3; no firm D call. V lost 4 bases to trimming and J lost 4 bases, with 18 bases between them. The CDR3 contains 16 residues. Germline-derived CDR1 and CDR2 are SGDLS and YYNGEE.

J is TRBJ1-4 and V is TRBV9; possible D gene TRBD1, 5 bases. Germline loops: CDR1 SGDLS, CDR2 YYNGEE. CDR3 length: 14 amino acids. V lost 0 bases and J lost 8, with 11 bases in between. This CDR3 reads CASSVGGTREKLFF. CDR3 nucleotide sequence: TGTGCCAGCAGCGTAGGAGGGACGCGGGAAAAACTGTTTTTT.

This clone has only a few counts. The chain combines TRBV5-1 with TRBJ1-1; D gene uncertain. CDR3 size: 14 residues. The germline V gene encodes CDR1 SGHRS and CDR2 YFSETQ. V lost 1 base and J lost 1, with 8 bases in between. CDR3 sequence reads: CASSLLQQNTEAFF. DNA of the CDR3: TGCGCCAGCAGCTTGTTACAGCAGAACACTGAAGCTTTCTTT. Drawing the rest from reference TRBV5-1 and TRBJ1-1, the complete variable domain is KAGVTQTPRYLIKTRGQQVTLSCSPISGHRSVSWYQQTPGQGLQFLFEYFSETQRNKGNFPGRFSGRQFSNSRSEMNVSTLELGDSALYLCASSLLQQNTEAFFGQGTRLTVV.

The chain is built from TRBV5-5 and TRBJ1-6; 7 bases are a match to TRBD1. Trimming took 0 bases from V and 8 from J; bases not matched to a gene: 17. This CDR3 region has 19 residues. The germline CDR1 and CDR2 sequences are SGHKS and YYEKEE (reference sequence). CDR3 protein: CASSLGRYTSGGGYSPLHF. CDR3 sequence (DNA): TGTGCCAGCAGCTTGGGACGCTATACGTCAGGGGGGGGATATTCACCCCTCCACTTT.

This clone was seen more than once but under ten times. The genes are TRBV7-6 and TRBJ1-2; D may be TRBD1 (5 bases). Germline CDR1 and CDR2: SGHVS and FNYEAQ. This CDR3 spans 14 amino acids. V gave up 1 base and J gave up 6 bases, with 12 bases separating them. The CDR3 DNA sequence: TGTGCCAGCAGCTTAGATGGGGGGGTGGATGGCTACACCTTC. It translates to CASSLDGGVDGYTF.

In its sample, this clone was seen a few times. This chain connects TRBV5-1 to TRBJ1-4; D unclear. Per germline, CDR1 SGHRS and CDR2 YFSETQ. Trimming cost V 1 base and J 8 bases, with 12 bases left between them. The CDR3 runs to 14 residues. CDR3 coding DNA: TGCGCCAGCAGCTTGCGTCATGTGGGCGAAAAACTGTTTTTT. Translation: CASSLRHVGEKLFF.

V and J are TRBV7-8 and TRBJ1-1; D might be TRBD1 (6 bases). Trimming stripped 2 bases from V and 0 bases from J, with 7 bases between. CDR1 and CDR2 from the germline V gene are SGHVS and FQNEAQ. CDR3 length: 14 residues. CDR3 in amino acids: CASSLQGLNTEAFF. The CDR3 region has the DNA TGTGCCAGCAGCTTACAGGGGTTGAACACTGAAGCTTTCTTT.

This clone showed up just a few times. The chain combines TRBV2 with TRBJ1-1; 7 bases are a match to TRBD1. This CDR3 comprises 13 residues. CDR1 is SNHLY and CDR2 is FYNNEI in the germline V gene. With 8 bases clipped from V and 0 bases from J, the junction kept 3 bases outside the gene matches. CDR3 region: CASSGQMNTEAFF. The CDR3 nucleotides are TGTGCCAGCTCGGGACAGATGAACACTGAAGCTTTCTTT. The entire variable domain, with the rest obtained from reference TRBV2 and TRBJ1-1, is as follows: EPEVTQTPSHQVTQMGQEVILRCVPISNHLYFYWYRQILGQKVEFLVSFYNNEISEKSEIFDDQFSVERPDGSNFTLKIRSTKLEDSAMYFCASSGQMNTEAFFGQGTRLTVV.

V is TRBV23-1 and J is TRBJ1-5; a possible D gene is TRBD1 (6 bases). TRBV23-1 is an open reading frame, and its role is uncertain. V lost 5 bases and J 3 bases, leaving 17 bases between the germline ends. The CDR3 has 16 residues. CDR3 nucleotides: TGCGCCAGCAGTACAAACGGAGGGGGGGACAATCAGCCCCAGCATTTT. Translating gives CASSTNGGGDNQPQHF.

This rearrangement joins TRBV4-2 to TRBJ1-1, with D unclear. Trimming stripped 4 bases from V and 7 bases from J, with 7 bases between. The CDR3 sequence is 11 residues long. Germline CDR1 reads LGHNA; CDR2 reads YNFKEQ. The chain's CDR3 is CASSRTGEAFF. Here the CDR3 DNA reads TGTGCCAGCAGCCGGACGGGTGAAGCTTTCTTT.

The chain has TRBV5-1 and TRBJ1-1, with D tentatively TRBD1 (5 bases). From germline, CDR1 is SGHRS and CDR2 YFSETQ. Trimming left V 3 bases short and J 10 bases short, with 25 bases between. The CDR3 covers 16 residues. CDR3 region: CASSSIQGPAGEGAFF. The CDR3 bases are TGCGCCAGCAGCTCCATCCAGGGCCCGGCGGGTGAAGGAGCTTTCTTT.

The chain carries TRBV27 and TRBJ1-5, with no clear D. V was pared by 7 bases and J by 6 bases, with 16 bases between. The CDR3 is 14 amino acids. The germline V gene has CDR1 MNHEY and CDR2 SMNVEV (reference sequence). The DNA of the CDR3 is TGTGCCAGCACTAACCAAGGGAAGGGTCAGCCCCAGCATTTT. This sequence encodes CASTNQGKGQPQHF.

This chain joins TRBV7-2 and TRBJ1-2, with a tentative D call TRBD1 (5 bases). Germline V gene sequence: CDR1 SGHTA, CDR2 FQGNSA. CDR3 length equals 13 residues. The V and J ends lost 1 base and 6 bases respectively, with 9 bases between them. The CDR3: CASSLGAGDGYTF. In DNA form, the CDR3 reads TGTGCCAGCAGCTTAGGGGCGGGGGATGGCTACACCTTC.

This rearrangement joins TRBV15 to TRBJ1-2, with no clear D. The germline gives CDR1 LNHNV, CDR2 YYDKDF (reference sequence). The CDR3 runs 15 residues. V was cut by 0 bases and J by 4 bases, with 12 bases left in between. The CDR3 nucleotides read TGTGCCACCAGCAGAGATCTCGACACCTCCTATGGCTACACCTTC. Translating it yields CATSRDLDTSYGYTF.

The chain carries TRBV28 and TRBJ1-5, with unresolved D. The CDR3 is 15 residues long. The germline V gene has CDR1 MDHEN and CDR2 SYDVKM. V lost 5 bases and J 1 base, leaving 12 bases between the germline ends. The CDR3 loop is CASSRRGRSNQPQHF. As DNA, the CDR3 is TGTGCCAGCAGTAGACGCGGACGGAGCAATCAGCCCCAGCATTTT.

The rearrangement uses TRBV14 and TRBJ1-2; tentative D call: TRBD1 (6 bases). The CDR3 covers 15 residues. Germline CDR1 reads SGHDN; CDR2 reads FVKESK. V was cut by 3 bases and J by 6 bases, with 17 bases left in between. The CDR3 spells CASSHLRGAVDGYTF. The DNA of the CDR3 is TGTGCCAGCAGCCACCTCAGGGGCGCAGTCGATGGCTACACCTTC. The full variable domain, in which reference TRBV14 and TRBJ1-2 provide the parts outside the CDR3, is EAGVTQFPSHSVIEKGQTVTLRCDPISGHDNLYWYRRVMGKEIKFLLHFVKESKQDESGMPNNRFLAERTGGTYSTLKVQPAELEDSGVYFCASSHLRGAVDGYTFGSGTRLTVV.

The chain combines TRBV6-6 with TRBJ1-2; D is possibly TRBD1 (6 bases). Between the trimmed V and J ends, which lost 4 bases and 4 bases, there was a span of 16 bases. The CDR3 is made up of 15 amino acids. The germline V gene encodes CDR1 MNHNY and CDR2 SVGAGI (reference sequence). For the CDR3, the DNA is TGTGCCAGCAGTTTTTTACAGGGCCCTAGCTATGGCTACACCTTC. This codes for CASSFLQGPSYGYTF.

The CDR3 spells CASRTGPWSDSPLHF. CDR3 coding DNA: TGTGCCAGCAGAACGGGACCCTGGTCGGATTCACCCCTCCACTTT. The V and J genes are TRBV11-1 and TRBJ1-6; TRBD1 might be the D (5 bases). The germline CDR1 and CDR2 sequences are SGHAT and FQDESV (reference sequence). The CDR3 is 15 residues long. The V gene lost 6 bases and the J gene lost 8 bases, with 17 bases spanning the gap.

The chain links TRBV9 to TRBJ2-7, with TRBD2 matching over 8 bases. Germline lookup yields CDR1 SGDLS and CDR2 YYNGEE. CDR3 length equals 15 residues. J gave up 2 bases and V 0 bases, and 4 bases lay outside the gene matches. The CDR3 DNA reads as TGTGCCAGCAGCGTAGCCGGGGGGGGGCCCTACGAGCAGTACTTC. This codes for CASSVAGGGPYEQYF.